The rows below give T cell receptor beta chains drawn from one sample of a study of post-analysis software for immune sequencing data. TCRdb re-called the PCR reads with MiXCR, one entry per CDR3 protein. Seen here are 430,000 or so distinct CDR3 sequences, about 39% observed once, and the top ten hold around 8%. Sequencing input: blood. These receptors all come from a girl aged 2 to 9 with multiple sclerosis. Each CDR3 is given with its conserved first and last residue. Fields, in order: V gene, J gene, CDR3 protein.

V: TRBV20-1
J: TRBJ1-2
CDR3: CSATAGENYGYTF

V: TRBV5-1
J: TRBJ1-2
CDR3: CASSRRTDNYGYTF

V: TRBV20-1
J: TRBJ2-1
CDR3: CSASPRTSVLYNEQFF

V: TRBV6-5
J: TRBJ2-7
CDR3: CASSLGAGEASYEQYF

V: TRBV4-2
J: TRBJ2-6
CDR3: CASSQGIFEAPIGANVLTF

V: TRBV20-1
J: TRBJ2-3
CDR3: CSATRIAGVSTDTQYF

V: TRBV5-1
J: NA
CDR3: CASSLVELPYEQYF

V: TRBV20-1
J: TRBJ1-5
CDR3: CSARGADQPQHF

V: TRBV27
J: TRBJ2-7
CDR3: CASTSRGQLYEQYF

V: TRBV2
J: TRBJ2-7
CDR3: CATPVLEFHEQYF

V: TRBV2
J: TRBJ1-2
CDR3: CASMPRDRGLGYTF

V: TRBV15
J: TRBJ2-3
CDR3: CATSRRGGSTDTQYF

V: TRBV12-3/TRBV12-4
J: TRBJ1-5
CDR3: CASSPDPRGYSNQPQHF

V: TRBV5-1
J: TRBJ2-6
CDR3: CASSTGGSGANVLTF

V: TRBV7-8
J: TRBJ1-1
CDR3: CASSKRQGPNPTEAFF

V: TRBV7-3
J: TRBJ2-7
CDR3: CASSSLGSLSASSYEQYF

V: TRBV29-1
J: TRBJ2-7
CDR3: CSVLKGLGSYEQYF

V: TRBV7-2
J: TRBJ2-5
CDR3: CASSLVFSGEETQYF

V: TRBV3-1
J: TRBJ1-1
CDR3: CASSQDAGFNTEAFF

V: TRBV6-2/TRBV6-3
J: TRBJ1-4
CDR3: CATGGYGEKLFF

V: TRBV3-1
J: TRBJ2-7
CDR3: CASSPFIGQGFYEQYF

V: TRBV13
J: TRBJ1-1
CDR3: CASSLGDRGRTEAFF

V: TRBV28
J: TRBJ1-5
CDR3: CASSLATGYQPQHF

V: TRBV20-1
J: TRBJ2-5
CDR3: CSARDLDRGDGETQYF

V: TRBV6-5
J: TRBJ2-5
CDR3: CATSGDRHAQETQYF

V: TRBV6-6
J: TRBJ1-2
CDR3: CASSSGALGYTF

V: TRBV6-1
J: TRBJ2-7
CDR3: CASKGTAYEQYF

V: TRBV12-3/TRBV12-4
J: TRBJ1-5
CDR3: CASRSTRGNQPQHF

V: TRBV15
J: TRBJ1-4
CDR3: CATSPQGMSEKLFF

V: TRBV12-3/TRBV12-4
J: TRBJ2-7
CDR3: CASSLRDTYEQYF

V: TRBV7-2
J: TRBJ2-5
CDR3: CASSLARTQGETQYF

V: TRBV20-1
J: TRBJ2-1
CDR3: CSAITLQAEQFF

V: TRBV14
J: TRBJ1-2
CDR3: CASSRDFNYGYTF

V: TRBV5-8
J: TRBJ2-2
CDR3: CASSSGTSGPPNTGELFF

V: TRBV6-6
J: TRBJ1-1
CDR3: CASSLGRITNTEAFF

V: TRBV7-6
J: NA
CDR3: CASSPIGISYEQYF

V: TRBV7-2
J: TRBJ2-1
CDR3: CASGNGLGTGPTRYNEQFF